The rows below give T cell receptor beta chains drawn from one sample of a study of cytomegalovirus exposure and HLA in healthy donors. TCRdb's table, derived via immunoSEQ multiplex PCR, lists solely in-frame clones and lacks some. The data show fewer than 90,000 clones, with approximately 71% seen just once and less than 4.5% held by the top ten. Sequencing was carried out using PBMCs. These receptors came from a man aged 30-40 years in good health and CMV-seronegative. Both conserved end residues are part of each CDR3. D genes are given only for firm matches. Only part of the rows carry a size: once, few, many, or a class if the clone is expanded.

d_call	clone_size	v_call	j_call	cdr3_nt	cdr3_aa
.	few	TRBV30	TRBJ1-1	TGTGCCTGGAGTGCGACCGTAGCCACTGAAGCTTTCTTT	CAWSATVATEAFF
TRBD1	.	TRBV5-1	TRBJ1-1	TGCGCCAGCAGTTCGGACAGGGGGAAGACTGAAGCTTTCTTT	CASSSDRGKTEAFF
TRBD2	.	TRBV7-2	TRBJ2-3	TGTGCCAGCAGCTTTGCCGGGGGGTACACAGATACGCAGTATTTT	CASSFAGGYTDTQYF
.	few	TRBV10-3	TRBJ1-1	TGTGCCATCAGTGACCAGGGAGGCAAGAACACTGAAGCTTTCTTT	CAISDQGGKNTEAFF
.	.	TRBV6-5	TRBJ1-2	TGTGCCAGCAGTCCGCCCGGGGGTAACTATGGCTACACCTTC	CASSPPGGNYGYTF
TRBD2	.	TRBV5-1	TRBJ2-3	TGCGCCAGCTCTTTCGGGAGCGGGAGACAGTCGGATACGCAGTATTTT	CASSFGSGRQSDTQYF
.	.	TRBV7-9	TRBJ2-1	TGTGCCAGCAGCTTAGCGGGCCTCTCCTACAATGAGCAGTTCTTC	CASSLAGLSYNEQFF
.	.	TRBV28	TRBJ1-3	TGTGCCAGCCGTCCGGGGGACTCTGGAAACACCATATATTTT	CASRPGDSGNTIYF
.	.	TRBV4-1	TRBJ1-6	TGCGCCAGCAGTCCAACGCCGGGGTTACGACCACCCCTCCACTTT	CASSPTPGLRPPLHF
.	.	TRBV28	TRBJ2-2	TGTGCCAGCAGTCACGGACTTAACACCGGGGAGCTGTTTTTT	CASSHGLNTGELFF
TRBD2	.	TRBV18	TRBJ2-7	TGTGCCAGCTCACCGGGAGGGGCTAGCGGGGGCTACGAGCAGTACTTC	CASSPGGASGGYEQYF
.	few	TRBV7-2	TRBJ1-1	TGTGCCAGCAGCTTGGGGCCTCTGGGAATGAACACTGAAGCTTTCTTT	CASSLGPLGMNTEAFF
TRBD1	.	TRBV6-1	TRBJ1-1	TGTGCCAGCAGACCGGGACAGGGAAGAACTGAAGCTTTCTTT	CASRPGQGRTEAFF
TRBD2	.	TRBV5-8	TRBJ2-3	TGTGCCAGCAGCTTTTCCGGGACTAGCATTAGCACAGATACGCAGTATTTT	CASSFSGTSISTDTQYF
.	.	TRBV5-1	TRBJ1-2	TGCGCCAGCAGCTTGACCACAGGGTACTATGGCTACACCTTC	CASSLTTGYYGYTF
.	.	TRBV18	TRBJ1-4	TGTGCCAGCTCACCAGCACTCTGGAATGAAAAACTGTTTTTT	CASSPALWNEKLFF
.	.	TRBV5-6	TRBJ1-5	TGTGCCAGCAGCTTGGGACAGCTAGAGCAGCCCCAGCATTTT	CASSLGQLEQPQHF
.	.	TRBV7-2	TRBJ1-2	TGTGCCAGCAGAGCGGGTGGGGGGGCTATCGGCTATGGCTACACCTTC	CASRAGGGAIGYGYTF
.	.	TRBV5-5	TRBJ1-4	TGTGCCAGCAGCTTCCGGGACACCCGTGAACTGTTTTTT	CASSFRDTRELFF
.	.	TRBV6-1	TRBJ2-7	TGTGCCAGCAGTGAAGGGGCAGGGCGGTCCTACGAGCAGTACTTC	CASSEGAGRSYEQYF
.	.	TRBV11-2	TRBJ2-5	TGTGCCAGCAGCCCGCGGGAATCGCCAGAGACCCAGTACTTC	CASSPRESPETQYF
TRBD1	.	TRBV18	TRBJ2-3	TGTGCCAGCTCGCCGACAGGGGGCGAGACAGATACGCAGTATTTT	CASSPTGGETDTQYF
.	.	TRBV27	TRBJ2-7	TGTGCCAGCAGCAGGGGTCAATCCTACGAGCAGTACTTC	CASSRGQSYEQYF
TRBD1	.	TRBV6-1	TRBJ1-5	TGTGCCAGCAGGATGACAGGGGGCGATCAGCCCCAGCATTTT	CASRMTGGDQPQHF
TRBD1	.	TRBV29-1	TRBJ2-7	TGCAGCGTTGTTACGGGACAGGGTGGTTACGAGCAGTACTTC	CSVVTGQGGYEQYF
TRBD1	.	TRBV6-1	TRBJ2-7	TGTGCCAGCAGCCTGGACAGGGGATCTTACGAGCAGTACTTC	CASSLDRGSYEQYF
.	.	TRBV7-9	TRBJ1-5	TGTGCCAGCAGCTTAGTTACAACAAATCAGCCCCAGCATTTT	CASSLVTTNQPQHF
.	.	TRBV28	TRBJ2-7	TGTGCCAGCAGTTTGACAGACCCGACCTACGAGCAGTACTTC	CASSLTDPTYEQYF
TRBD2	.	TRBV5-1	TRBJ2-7	TGCGCCAGCAGCTTGAATCCGACAGCGGGGAGCAGCGAGCAGTACTTC	CASSLNPTAGSSEQYF
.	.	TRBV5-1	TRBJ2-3	TGCGCCAGCAGCTTGGGGGGCTCACCAGATACGCAGTATTTT	CASSLGGSPDTQYF
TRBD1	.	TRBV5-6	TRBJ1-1	TGTGCCAGCAGCTTCGCCAGGGGGCGCGGGACTGAAGCTTTCTTT	CASSFARGRGTEAFF
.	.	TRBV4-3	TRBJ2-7	TGCGCCAGCAGCCAAGAAAATGGAGAGCACTACGAGCAGTACTTC	CASSQENGEHYEQYF
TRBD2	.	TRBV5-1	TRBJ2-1	TGCGCCAGCAGCTTAGGGACTAGCGGGAATGAGCAGTTCTTC	CASSLGTSGNEQFF
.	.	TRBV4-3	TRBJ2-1	TGCGCCAGCAGCCAAGATCCGCAGGGGGGCCTCTTGAGGGGTGAGCAGTTCTTC	CASSQDPQGGLLRGEQFF
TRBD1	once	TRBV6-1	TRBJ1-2	TGTGCCAGCAGTATCGAGACAGGGGTAATCTATGGCTACACCTTC	CASSIETGVIYGYTF
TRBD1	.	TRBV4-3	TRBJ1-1	TGCGCCAGCACCGAGACAGGGGCAGGACCTGAAGCTTTCTTT	CASTETGAGPEAFF
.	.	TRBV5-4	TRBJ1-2	TGTGCCAGCAGCTTTACACTGAGGGATTATGGCTACACCTTC	CASSFTLRDYGYTF
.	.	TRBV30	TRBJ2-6	TGTGCCTGGGGACACAGGAGGGCCAACGTTCTGACTTTC	CAWGHRRANVLTF
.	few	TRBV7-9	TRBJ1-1	TGTGCCAGCAGCTTCGGACAGCCTGAAGCTTTCTTT	CASSFGQPEAFF
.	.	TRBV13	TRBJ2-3	TGTGCCAGCAGCTTAGGCACAGGGTCAAGCACAGGTACGCAGTATTTT	CASSLGTGSSTGTQYF
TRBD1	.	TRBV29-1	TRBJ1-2	TGCAGCGTTGTGGGGACAGGGGAGGGTGGCTACACCTTC	CSVVGTGEGGYTF
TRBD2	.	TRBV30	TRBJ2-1	TGTGCCTGGAGTGGTGCGGGAGTCGGCAATGAGCAGTTCTTC	CAWSGAGVGNEQFF
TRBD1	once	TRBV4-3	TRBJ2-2	TGCGCCAGCAGCCAAGACTGGGACAGGGGTTTAACCGGGGAGCTGTTTTTT	CASSQDWDRGLTGELFF
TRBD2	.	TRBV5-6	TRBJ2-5	TGTGCCAGCAGCCGACTAACTAGCGGGGGCTACCAAGAGACCCAGTACTTC	CASSRLTSGGYQETQYF
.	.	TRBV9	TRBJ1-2	TGTGCCAGCAGCGTAGGGGGGCTCGACTATGGCTACACCTTC	CASSVGGLDYGYTF
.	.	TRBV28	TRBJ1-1	TGTGCCAGCAGTGCCTCACGGGGAGGGACTGAAGCTTTCTTT	CASSASRGGTEAFF
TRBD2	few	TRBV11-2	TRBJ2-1	TGTGCCAGCGGAAAAGCGGGAGGGTCCCTATACAATGAGCAGTTCTTC	CASGKAGGSLYNEQFF
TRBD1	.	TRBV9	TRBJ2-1	TGTGCCAGCAGCGTCGGGACAGCCTACAATGAGCAGTTCTTC	CASSVGTAYNEQFF
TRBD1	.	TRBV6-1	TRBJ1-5	TGTGCCAGCAGTGGAGGACAGGGAGCTCAGCCCCAGCATTTT	CASSGGQGAQPQHF
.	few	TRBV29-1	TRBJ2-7	TGCAGCGTTGAAGAGGGCAGCTACGAGCAGTACTTC	CSVEEGSYEQYF
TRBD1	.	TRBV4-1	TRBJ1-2	TGCGCCAGCAGCCGGGACAGGGGGACGTATGGCTACACCTTC	CASSRDRGTYGYTF
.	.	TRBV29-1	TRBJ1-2	TGCAGCGTTGAGGACAATAACTATGGCTACACCTTC	CSVEDNNYGYTF
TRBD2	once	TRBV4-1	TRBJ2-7	TGCGCCAGCAGCCAACACCCGGGACTAGCGCTCTACGAGCAGTACTTC	CASSQHPGLALYEQYF
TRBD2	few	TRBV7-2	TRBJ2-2	TGTGCCAGCAGCCCGGGACTAGCGGCGAACACCGGGGAGCTGTTTTTT	CASSPGLAANTGELFF
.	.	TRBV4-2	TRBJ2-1	TGTGCCAGCAGCCAAGACCGAAGCCTTGACAATGAGCAGTTCTTC	CASSQDRSLDNEQFF